This T cell receptor (beta chain) was recorded in a study of T cell changes during pregnancy in multiple sclerosis (dated by TCRdb to between 2019 and 2020). The study in broad terms: The study looked at changes in the T cell repertoire across pregnancy in women with multiple sclerosis.

V and J lose 2 bases and 8 bases, and a span of 16 bases separates them. CDR3 length: 15 amino acids, cysteine to phenylalanine. The retained sequence is limited to the CDR3, 45 bases, with the frame set at the first base. CDR1 WNHNN and CDR2 SYGVQD were looked up in the germline V gene (reference sequence). About this clone: Its target antigen remains unknown. No clone much larger than this one lies a single base away; base qualities are absent.

Receptor amplification or capture employed the immunoSEQ multiplex PCR assay. Entries here come from immuneACCESS through TCRdb and include only in-frame sequences with V and J called. Some clones fail to appear in such tables; in the studies checked, an unresolved V gene covers under half of the shortfall, and the cause of the remainder is unknown. Across this sample there are 50,000 to 70,000 clones, with 93% seen only once. Together, the top ten hold roughly 1.8% of the sample. This receptor chain uses TRBV10-1 and TRBJ1-5; a weak D assignment points to TRBD1 (6 bases agree). The clonotype originates from a female donor with multiple sclerosis, enrolled in a pregnancy study. The sample here was peripheral blood, taken after pregnancy. The DNA sequence follows: TGCGCCAGCAGTGAGACAGGGCCGGCCCAAGAGCCCCAGCATTTT. The translation is CASSETGPAQEPQHF.